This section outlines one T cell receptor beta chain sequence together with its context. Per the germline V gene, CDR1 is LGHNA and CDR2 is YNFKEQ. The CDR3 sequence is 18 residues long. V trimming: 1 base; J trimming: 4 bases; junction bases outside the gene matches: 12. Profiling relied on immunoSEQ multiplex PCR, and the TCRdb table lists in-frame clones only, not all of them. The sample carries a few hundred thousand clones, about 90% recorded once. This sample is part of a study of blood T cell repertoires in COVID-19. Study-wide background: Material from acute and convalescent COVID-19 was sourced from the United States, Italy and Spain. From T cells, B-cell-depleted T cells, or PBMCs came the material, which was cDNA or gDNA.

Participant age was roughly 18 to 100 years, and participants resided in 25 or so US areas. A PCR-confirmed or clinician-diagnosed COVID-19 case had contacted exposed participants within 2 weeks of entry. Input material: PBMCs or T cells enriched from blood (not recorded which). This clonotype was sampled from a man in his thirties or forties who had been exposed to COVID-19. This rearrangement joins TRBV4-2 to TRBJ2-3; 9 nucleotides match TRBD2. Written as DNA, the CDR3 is TGTGCCAGCAGCCAAGTGGGAAGCGGGGGGTTTCGCGCAGATACGCAGTATTTT. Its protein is CASSQVGSGGFRADTQYF.